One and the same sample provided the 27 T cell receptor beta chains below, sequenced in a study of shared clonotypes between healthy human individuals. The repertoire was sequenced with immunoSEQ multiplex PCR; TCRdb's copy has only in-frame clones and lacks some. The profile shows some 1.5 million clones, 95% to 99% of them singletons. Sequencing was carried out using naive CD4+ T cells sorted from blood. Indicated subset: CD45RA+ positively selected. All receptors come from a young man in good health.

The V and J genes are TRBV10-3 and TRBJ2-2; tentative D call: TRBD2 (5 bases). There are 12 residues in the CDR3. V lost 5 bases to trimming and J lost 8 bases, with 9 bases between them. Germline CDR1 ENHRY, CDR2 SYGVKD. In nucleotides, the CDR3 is TGTGCCATCAGTCGGGGTAGGGGGGAGCTGTTTTTT. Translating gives CAISRGRGELFF.

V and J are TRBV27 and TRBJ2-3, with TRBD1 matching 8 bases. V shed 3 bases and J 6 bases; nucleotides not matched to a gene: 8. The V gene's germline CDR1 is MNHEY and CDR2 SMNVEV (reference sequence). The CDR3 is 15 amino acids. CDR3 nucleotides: TGTGCCAGCAGTTTGGAGACAGGGGCGGGGGATACGCAGTATTTT. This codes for CASSLETGAGDTQYF.

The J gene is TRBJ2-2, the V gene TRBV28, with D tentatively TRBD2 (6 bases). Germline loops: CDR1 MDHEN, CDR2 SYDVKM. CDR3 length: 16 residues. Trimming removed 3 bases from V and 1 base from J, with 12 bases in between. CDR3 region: CASSFFLSGNTGELFF. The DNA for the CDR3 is TGTGCCAGCAGTTTCTTCCTTAGCGGGAACACCGGGGAGCTGTTTTTT.

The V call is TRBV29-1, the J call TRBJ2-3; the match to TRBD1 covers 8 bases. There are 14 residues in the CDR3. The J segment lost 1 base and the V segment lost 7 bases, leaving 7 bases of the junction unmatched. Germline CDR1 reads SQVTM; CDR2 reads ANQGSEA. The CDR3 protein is CSARTGLGTDTQYF. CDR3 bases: TGCAGCGCACGGACAGGGTTGGGCACAGATACGCAGTATTTT.

Written as DNA, the CDR3 is TGTGCCAGCAGCTTAAGGGGGGCCAAAAACATTCAGTACTTC. This encodes CASSLRGAKNIQYF. V and J are TRBV7-2 and TRBJ2-4, with D possibly being TRBD1 (6 bases). There are 14 residues in the CDR3. V lost 2 bases and J lost 1, with 6 bases in between. Per germline, CDR1 SGHTA and CDR2 FQGNSA.

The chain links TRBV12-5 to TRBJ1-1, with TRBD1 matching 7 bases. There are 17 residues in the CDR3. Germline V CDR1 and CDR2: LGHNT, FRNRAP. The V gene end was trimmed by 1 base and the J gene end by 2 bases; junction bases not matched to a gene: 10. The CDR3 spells CASGLDPPGQPNTEAFF. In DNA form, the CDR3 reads TGTGCTAGTGGTTTGGACCCACCGGGACAGCCAAACACTGAAGCTTTCTTT.

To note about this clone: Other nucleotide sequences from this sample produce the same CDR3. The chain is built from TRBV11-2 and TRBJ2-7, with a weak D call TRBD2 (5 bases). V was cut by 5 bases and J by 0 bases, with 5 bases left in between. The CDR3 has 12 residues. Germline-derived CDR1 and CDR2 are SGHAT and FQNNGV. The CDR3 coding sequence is TGTGCCAGCAGCCGGGACTCCTACGAGCAGTACTTC. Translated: CASSRDSYEQYF.

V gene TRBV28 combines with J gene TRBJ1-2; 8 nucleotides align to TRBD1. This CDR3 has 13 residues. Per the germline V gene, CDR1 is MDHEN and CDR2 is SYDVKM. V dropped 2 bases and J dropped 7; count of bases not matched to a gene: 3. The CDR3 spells CASSLTGGFGYTF. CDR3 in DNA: TGTGCCAGCAGTTTAACAGGGGGTTTTGGCTACACCTTC.

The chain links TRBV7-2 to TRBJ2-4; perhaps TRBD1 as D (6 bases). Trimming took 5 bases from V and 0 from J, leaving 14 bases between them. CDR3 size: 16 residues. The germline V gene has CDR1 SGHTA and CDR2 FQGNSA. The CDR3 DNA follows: TGTGCCAGCAGCGCCGGACAGATACTAGCCAAAAACATTCAGTACTTC. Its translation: CASSAGQILAKNIQYF.

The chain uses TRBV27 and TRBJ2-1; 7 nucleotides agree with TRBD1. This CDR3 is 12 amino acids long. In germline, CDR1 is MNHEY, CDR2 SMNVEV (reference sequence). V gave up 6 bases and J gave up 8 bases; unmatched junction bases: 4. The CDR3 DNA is TGTGCCAGCAGGCGACAGGGAGATGAGCAGTTCTTC. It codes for CASRRQGDEQFF.

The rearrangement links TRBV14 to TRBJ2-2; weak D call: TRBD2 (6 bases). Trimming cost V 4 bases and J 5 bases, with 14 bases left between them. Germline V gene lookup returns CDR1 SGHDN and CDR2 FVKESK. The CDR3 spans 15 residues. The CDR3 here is CASSLRGAGTGELFF. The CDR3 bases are TGTGCCAGCAGCCTAAGAGGGGCGGGAACCGGGGAGCTGTTTTTT. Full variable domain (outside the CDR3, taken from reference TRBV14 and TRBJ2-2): EAGVTQFPSHSVIEKGQTVTLRCDPISGHDNLYWYRRVMGKEIKFLLHFVKESKQDESGMPNNRFLAERTGGTYSTLKVQPAELEDSGVYFCASSLRGAGTGELFFGEGSRLTVL.

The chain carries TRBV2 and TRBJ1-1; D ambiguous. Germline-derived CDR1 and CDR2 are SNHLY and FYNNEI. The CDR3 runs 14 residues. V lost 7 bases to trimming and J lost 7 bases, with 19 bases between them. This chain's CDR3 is CASNKEGRGGEAFF. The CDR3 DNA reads TGTGCCAGCAACAAAGAGGGTAGAGGCGGTGAAGCTTTCTTT.

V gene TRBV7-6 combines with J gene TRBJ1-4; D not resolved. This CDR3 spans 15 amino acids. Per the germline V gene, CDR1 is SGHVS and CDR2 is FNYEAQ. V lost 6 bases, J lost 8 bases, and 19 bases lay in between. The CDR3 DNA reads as TGTGCCAGCAGACAAAACGGTGAAGGGATGGAAAAACTGTTTTTT. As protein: CASRQNGEGMEKLFF.

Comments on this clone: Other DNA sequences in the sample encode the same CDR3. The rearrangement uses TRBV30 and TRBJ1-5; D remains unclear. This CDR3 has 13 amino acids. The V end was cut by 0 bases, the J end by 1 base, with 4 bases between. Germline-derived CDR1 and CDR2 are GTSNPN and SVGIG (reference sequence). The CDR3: CAWSVASNQPQHF. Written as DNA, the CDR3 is TGTGCCTGGAGTGTAGCCAGCAATCAGCCCCAGCATTTT.

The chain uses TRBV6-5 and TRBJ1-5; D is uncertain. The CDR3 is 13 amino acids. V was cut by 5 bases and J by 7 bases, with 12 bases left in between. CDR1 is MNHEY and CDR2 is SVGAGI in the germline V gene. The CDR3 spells CASSQTRAQPQHF. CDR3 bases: TGTGCCAGCAGTCAAACCCGGGCGCAGCCCCAGCATTTT.

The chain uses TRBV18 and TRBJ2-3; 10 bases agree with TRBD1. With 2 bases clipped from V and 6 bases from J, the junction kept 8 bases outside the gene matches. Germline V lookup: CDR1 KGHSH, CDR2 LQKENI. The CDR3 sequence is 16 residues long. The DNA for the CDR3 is TGTGCCAGCTCACCAACCGGGACAGGGGCTATCGATACGCAGTATTTT. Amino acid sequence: CASSPTGTGAIDTQYF. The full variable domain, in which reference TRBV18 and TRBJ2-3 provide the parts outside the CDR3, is NAGVMQNPRHLVRRRGQEARLRCSPMKGHSHVYWYRQLPEEGLKFMVYLQKENIIDESGMPKERFSAEFPKEGPSILRIQQVVRGDSAAYFCASSPTGTGAIDTQYFGPGTRLTVL.

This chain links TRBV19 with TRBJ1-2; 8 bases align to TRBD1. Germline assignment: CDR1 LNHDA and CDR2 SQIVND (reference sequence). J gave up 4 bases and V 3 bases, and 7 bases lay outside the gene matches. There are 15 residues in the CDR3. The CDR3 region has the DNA TGTGCCAGTAGTATCCCAGCTACAGGGGGCTATGGCTACACCTTC. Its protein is CASSIPATGGYGYTF.

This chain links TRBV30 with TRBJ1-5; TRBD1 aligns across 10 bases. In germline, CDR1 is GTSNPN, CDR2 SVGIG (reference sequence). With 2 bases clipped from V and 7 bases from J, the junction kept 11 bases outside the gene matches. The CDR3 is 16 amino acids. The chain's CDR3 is CAWSSRWTGGGQPQHF. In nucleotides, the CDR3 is TGTGCCTGGAGTAGTCGCTGGACAGGGGGGGGCCAGCCCCAGCATTTT.

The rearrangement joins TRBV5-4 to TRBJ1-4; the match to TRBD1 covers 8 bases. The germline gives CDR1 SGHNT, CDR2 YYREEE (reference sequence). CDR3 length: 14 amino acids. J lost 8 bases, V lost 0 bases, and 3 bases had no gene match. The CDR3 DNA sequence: TGTGCCAGCAGCTTGGACTCAGGGGGCGAAAAACTGTTTTTT. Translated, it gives CASSLDSGGEKLFF.

The DNA of the CDR3 is TGTGCCAGCAGCCTCGCAGGGCTGAACACTGAAGCTTTCTTT. This gives the protein CASSLAGLNTEAFF. The V gene is TRBV6-5, the J gene TRBJ1-1, with D perhaps matching TRBD1 (5 bases). The V gene's germline CDR1 is MNHEY and CDR2 SVGAGI. The CDR3 contains 14 residues. Trimming took off 6 bases at V and 0 bases at J, with 11 bases between the two ends.

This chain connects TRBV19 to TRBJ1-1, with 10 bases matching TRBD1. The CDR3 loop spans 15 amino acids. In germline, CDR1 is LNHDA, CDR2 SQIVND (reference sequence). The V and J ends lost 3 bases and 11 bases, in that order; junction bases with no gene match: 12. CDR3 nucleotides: TGTGCCAGTAGTATCTTCGGGACAGGGGATTTAACGGCTTTCTTT. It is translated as CASSIFGTGDLTAFF.

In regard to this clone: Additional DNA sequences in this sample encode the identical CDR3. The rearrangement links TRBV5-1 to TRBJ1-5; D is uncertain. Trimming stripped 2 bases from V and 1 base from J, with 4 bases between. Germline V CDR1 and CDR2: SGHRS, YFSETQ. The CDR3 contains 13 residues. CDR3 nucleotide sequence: TGCGCCAGCAGCTTTGGGAGCAATCAGCCCCAGCATTTT. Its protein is CASSFGSNQPQHF.

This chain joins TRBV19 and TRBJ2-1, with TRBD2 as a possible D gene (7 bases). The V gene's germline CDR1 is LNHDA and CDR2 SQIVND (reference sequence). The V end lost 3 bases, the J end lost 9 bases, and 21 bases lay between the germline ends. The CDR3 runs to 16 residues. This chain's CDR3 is CASSIRGASTSVEQFF. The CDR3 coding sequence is TGTGCCAGTAGTATCCGGGGGGCTAGCACCTCTGTTGAGCAGTTCTTC.

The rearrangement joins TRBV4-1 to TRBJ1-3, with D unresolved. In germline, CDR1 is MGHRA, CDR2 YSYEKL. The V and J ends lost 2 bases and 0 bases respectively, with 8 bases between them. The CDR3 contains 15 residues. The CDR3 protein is CASSQFAISGNTIYF. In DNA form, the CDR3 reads TGCGCCAGCAGCCAATTTGCTATCTCTGGAAACACCATATATTTT.

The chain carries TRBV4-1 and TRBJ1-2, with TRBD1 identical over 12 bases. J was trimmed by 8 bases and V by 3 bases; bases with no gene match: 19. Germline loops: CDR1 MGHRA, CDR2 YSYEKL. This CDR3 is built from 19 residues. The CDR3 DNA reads TGCGCCAGCAGCCAGGCCCTGATCGGGACAGGGGGCTTTTCTCCGGGCTACACCTTC. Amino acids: CASSQALIGTGGFSPGYTF.

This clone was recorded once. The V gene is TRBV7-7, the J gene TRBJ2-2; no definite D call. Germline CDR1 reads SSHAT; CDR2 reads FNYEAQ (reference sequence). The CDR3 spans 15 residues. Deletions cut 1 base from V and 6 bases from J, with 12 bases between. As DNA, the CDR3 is TGTGCCAGCAGCTTAGAACTCGCAGGCGCCGGGGAGCTGTTTTTT. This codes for CASSLELAGAGELFF.

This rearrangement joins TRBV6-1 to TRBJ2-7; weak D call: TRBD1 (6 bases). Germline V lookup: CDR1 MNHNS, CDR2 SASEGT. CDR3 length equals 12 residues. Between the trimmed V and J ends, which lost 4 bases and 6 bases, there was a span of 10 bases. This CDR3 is CASSVIGGEQYF. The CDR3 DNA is TGTGCCAGCAGTGTAATAGGGGGCGAGCAGTACTTC.